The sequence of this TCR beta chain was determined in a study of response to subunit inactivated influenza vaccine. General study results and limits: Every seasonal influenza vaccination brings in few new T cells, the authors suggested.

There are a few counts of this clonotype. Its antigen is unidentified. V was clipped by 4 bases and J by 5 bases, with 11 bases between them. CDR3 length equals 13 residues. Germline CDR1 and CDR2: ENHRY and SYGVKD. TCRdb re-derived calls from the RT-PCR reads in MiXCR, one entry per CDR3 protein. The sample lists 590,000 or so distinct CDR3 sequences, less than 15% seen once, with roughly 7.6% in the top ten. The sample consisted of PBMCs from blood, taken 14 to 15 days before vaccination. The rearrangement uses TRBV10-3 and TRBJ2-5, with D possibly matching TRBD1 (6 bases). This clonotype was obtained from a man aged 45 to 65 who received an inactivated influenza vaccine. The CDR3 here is CAISAGVGETQYF. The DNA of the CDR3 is TGTGCCATCAGTGCAGGGGTTGGGGAGACCCAGTACTTC.